The 10 T cell receptor beta chains given below trace back to one sample, sequenced in a study of shared clonotypes between healthy human individuals. The method was immunoSEQ multiplex PCR; TCRdb's version includes in-frame clones alone and lacks a portion of them. This table has 2 million to 2.5 million clones, more than 90% appearing once. The specimen was naive CD4+ T cells sorted from blood. Indicated subset: CD45RA+ positively selected. Receptors were obtained from a man aged 18 to 30 in good health.

The chain carries TRBV10-3 and TRBJ2-3; TRBD2 matches at 13 bases. Germline V CDR1 and CDR2: ENHRY, SYGVKD. This CDR3 is 16 amino acids long. After removal of 0 bases from V and 8 bases from J, the junction contained 5 bases not matched to a gene. The CDR3 here is CAISESGLAGAPTQYF. For the CDR3, the DNA is TGTGCCATCAGTGAGTCAGGACTAGCGGGAGCACCTACGCAGTATTTT.

This clone was detected only once. Compared with germline, one end of the junction differs, possibly owing to a read error. The chain employs TRBV12-5 and TRBJ1-2; a possible D gene is TRBD1 (6 bases). The CDR3 is 11 residues long. Germline V CDR1 and CDR2: LGHNT, FRNRAP. CDR3 protein: CASGLDGGLSF. CDR3 DNA: TGTGCTAGTGGTTTGGATGGGGGGCTTTCCTTC.

V usage is TRBV28 and J usage is TRBJ1-2; maybe TRBD1 (6 bases). The ends were cut back, 1 base at V and 3 bases at J, with 18 bases in the middle. This CDR3 is 17 amino acids long. CDR1 and CDR2 (germline): MDHEN, SYDVKM. CDR3 bases: TGTGCCAGCAGTTTATCCAGAGTCGGGGGGGCCGACTATGGCTACACCTTC. This encodes CASSLSRVGGADYGYTF.

The CDR3 reads CASSQERSRKNTGELFF. The CDR3 DNA follows: TGCGCCAGCAGCCAAGAAAGGTCGAGGAAGAACACCGGGGAGCTGTTTTTT. V usage is TRBV4-1 and J usage is TRBJ2-2; no clear D. Germline V gene data show CDR1 as MGHRA and CDR2 as YSYEKL. V shed 0 bases and J shed 1 base, with 12 bases lying between them. The CDR3 runs to 17 residues.

The V call is TRBV6-5, the J call TRBJ2-3; 8 nucleotides align to TRBD1. The CDR3 is 16 residues long. Germline V CDR1 and CDR2: MNHEY, SVGAGI. J gave up 2 bases and V 0 bases, and 4 bases lay outside the gene matches. CDR3 loop: CASSYSAGQVTDTQYF. The DNA for the CDR3 is TGTGCCAGCAGTTACTCGGCGGGACAGGTCACAGATACGCAGTATTTT.

On this clone itself: A read error may produce the germline difference seen at one junction end. This chain joins TRBV7-7 and TRBJ2-5; 7 positions match TRBD2. The germline CDR1 and CDR2 sequences are SSHAT and FNYEAQ (reference sequence). There are 14 residues in the CDR3. The CDR3 loop is CASSRQGAGETQYF. The CDR3 region has the DNA TGTGCTAGCAGCCGCCAGGGAGCGGGGGAGACCCAGTACTTC.

This clone was picked up one time. J is TRBJ1-3 and V is TRBV30; 7 bases map to TRBD1. The germline V gene has CDR1 GTSNPN and CDR2 SVGIG (reference sequence). The CDR3 runs to 15 residues. Trimming cost V 4 bases and J 3 bases; bases outside gene matches: 9. The CDR3 nucleotides are TGTGCCTGGACTAAGGGGGCACTCATTGGAAACACCATATATTTT. As protein: CAWTKGALIGNTIYF.

The rearrangement links TRBV9 to TRBJ2-5; a weak D match, TRBD2 (6 bases). The length of the CDR3 is 15 residues. V dropped 0 bases and J dropped 2 bases, with 11 bases sitting between them. CDR1 and CDR2 (germline): SGDLS, YYNGEE. CDR3: CASSVGGSGQETQYF. The CDR3 bases are TGTGCCAGCAGCGTAGGTGGTAGCGGACAAGAGACCCAGTACTTC.

Comment on this clone: The same CDR3 arises from other DNA sequences in this sample as well. This rearrangement joins TRBV6-1 to TRBJ1-2, with D possibly TRBD1 on 5 matching bases. The ends were cut back, 1 base at V and 6 bases at J, with 12 bases in the middle. The CDR3 runs to 14 residues. Germline V lookup: CDR1 MNHNS, CDR2 SASEGT. The chain's CDR3 is CASSEGLRGDGYTF. The CDR3 nucleotides are TGTGCCAGCAGTGAAGGTTTAAGGGGCGATGGCTACACCTTC.

Worth noting for this clone: This specimen includes other DNA sequences encoding the same CDR3. The chain uses TRBV28 and TRBJ1-2; 8 nucleotides agree with TRBD1. Germline loops: CDR1 MDHEN, CDR2 SYDVKM. This CDR3 spans 13 amino acids. Unmatched junction bases numbered 4, after V lost 2 bases and J lost 8 bases. The CDR3: CASSLQGARGYTF. In DNA, the CDR3 is TGTGCCAGCAGTTTACAGGGGGCGCGAGGCTACACCTTC.